The 25 T cell receptor beta chains reported below all come from one sample, sequenced in a study of T-cell memory formation after mild COVID-19 (dated by TCRdb to the early 2020s). The library came from 5' RACE. This sample was sequenced with an Illumina NovaSeq 6000. In TCRdb, the public reads were trimmed at Q25 with fastp and aligned with MiXCR, with productive beta chains retained. A single entry per CDR3 protein holds the most common genes and DNA from its merged rows. For this sample there are hundreds of thousands of distinct CDR3 sequences; approximately 15% appear just once. The ten largest clones represent around 20% of the sample. Sequencing used PBMCs or a T cell subset sorted from them (not recorded which). These receptors were collected from a man aged 18 to 30 who had mild COVID-19 (a few samples of this study predate the infection). The sample titles of this study are shuffled in the database, so cell type and time point are left out; the donor was told from shared clones.

This clonotype was detected only a few times. The CDR3 DNA sequence: TGTGCCAGCAGCCCATGGACACTCAGTAACTATGGCTACACCTTC. It codes for CASSPWTLSNYGYTF. This chain joins TRBV7-9 and TRBJ1-2; D perhaps matches TRBD1 (5 bases). Germline V lookup: CDR1 SEHNR, CDR2 FQNEAQ (reference sequence). The CDR3 sequence is 15 residues long. V lost 5 bases and J 1 base, leaving 14 bases between the germline ends.

The J gene is TRBJ2-3, the V gene TRBV7-9; D remains ambiguous. Germline CDR1 reads SEHNR; CDR2 reads FQNEAQ (reference sequence). Trimming cost V 5 bases and J 6 bases, with 12 bases left between them. This CDR3 has 13 residues. The CDR3 coding sequence is TGTGCCAGCAGCCCCAGGATTGGGGATACGCAGTATTTT. It codes for CASSPRIGDTQYF.

Only a few counts were recorded for this clonotype. The V gene is TRBV4-3, the J gene TRBJ2-1; a weak D match, TRBD2 (5 bases). Germline V gene lookup returns CDR1 LGHNA and CDR2 YSLEER. V shed 0 bases and J shed 5 bases, with 14 bases lying between them. The CDR3 runs 16 residues. The CDR3 nucleotides read TGCGCCAGCAGCCAAGATCTTAGAGGGTACCACAATGAGCAGTTCTTC. Its translation: CASSQDLRGYHNEQFF.

This clonotype was counted only a few times. The J gene is TRBJ2-3, the V gene TRBV30; 7 bases line up with TRBD2. The CDR3 consists of 15 residues. The germline gives CDR1 GTSNPN, CDR2 SVGIG (reference sequence). V shed 3 bases, J shed 1 base, and the junction held 7 bases outside the gene matches. CDR3 DNA: TGTGCCTGGAGAAGGAGCCTAGCGGGCACAGATACGCAGTATTTT. Translation: CAWRRSLAGTDTQYF. Drawing the rest from reference TRBV30 and TRBJ2-3, the complete variable domain is SQTIHQWPATLVQPVGSPLSLECTVEGTSNPNLYWYRQAAGRGLQLLFYSVGIGQISSEVPQNLSASRPQDRQFILSSKKLLLSDSGFYLCAWRRSLAGTDTQYFGPGTRLTVL.

The chain has TRBV10-3 and TRBJ2-2, with 9 positions matching TRBD1. CDR1 ENHRY and CDR2 SYGVKD come from the germline V gene. The CDR3 covers 15 residues. With V trimmed by 6 bases and J by 1 base, 3 bases remained unmatched. Written as DNA, the CDR3 is TGTGCCATCAGCCCGGGACAGGGGAACACCGGGGAGCTGTTTTTT. Amino acids: CAISPGQGNTGELFF.

Sample share makes this clonotype medium-sized (0.01 to 0.1%). The chain combines TRBV7-2 with TRBJ2-5; 13 positions match TRBD2. V was clipped by 1 base and J by 2 bases; unmatched bases: 4. Looked up from germline, CDR1 is SGHTA and CDR2 is FQGNSA. The length of the CDR3 is 17 residues. This CDR3 reads CASSLVGLAGNQETQYF. CDR3 DNA sequence: TGTGCCAGCAGCTTAGTGGGACTAGCGGGGAATCAAGAGACCCAGTACTTC.

This clonotype was counted a few times. In nucleotides, the CDR3 is TGCGCCAGCAGCCAACGGTGGGGGTCGGGGGCGCCCCGTGGTGAGCAGTTCTTC. It specifies CASSQRWGSGAPRGEQFF. The rearrangement joins TRBV5-1 to TRBJ2-1; D is tentatively TRBD1 or TRBD2 (6 bases each). This CDR3 has 18 amino acids. CDR1 is SGHRS and CDR2 is YFSETQ in the germline V gene. The V and J ends lost 4 bases and 9 bases respectively, with 29 bases between them.

The table lists this clonotype with a few counts. This chain uses TRBV12-3 or TRBV12-4 with TRBJ2-1; D is unclear. Trimming shortened V by 6 bases and J by 15 bases, and 12 bases separated the two germline ends. This CDR3 region has 10 residues. For the CDR3, the DNA is TGTGCCAGCAGCGGACCGCTACGGTTCTTC. It translates to CASSGPLRFF.

V gene TRBV7-2 combines with J gene TRBJ2-5; 12 positions agree with TRBD1. V gave up 3 bases and J gave up 7 bases; unmatched junction bases: 9. Germline CDR1 and CDR2: SGHTA and FQGNSA. The CDR3 consists of 16 residues. The DNA of the CDR3 is TGTGCCAGCAGCTTGGGGGACAGGGGGCAGGGTGGGACCCAGTACTTC. Protein product: CASSLGDRGQGGTQYF.

This clonotype was observed a few times. The chain joins TRBV7-2 to TRBJ1-2, with TRBD1 as a possible D gene (6 bases). Deletions cut 1 base from V and 6 bases from J, with 12 bases between. Looked up from germline, CDR1 is SGHTA and CDR2 is FQGNSA. This CDR3 is 14 amino acids long. This chain's CDR3 is CASSLGGGRNGYTF. CDR3 nucleotide sequence: TGTGCCAGCAGCTTAGGAGGGGGGAGGAATGGCTACACCTTC.

In its sample, this clonotype was seen a few times. The chain employs TRBV5-5 and TRBJ2-3; 8 bases are shared with TRBD2. The CDR3 totals 14 residues. Germline V lookup: CDR1 SGHKS, CDR2 YYEKEE (reference sequence). The V and J ends lost 4 bases and 6 bases, in that order; junction bases with no gene match: 7. CDR3 amino acids: CASSTRGGQDTQYF. The CDR3 DNA reads TGTGCCAGCAGCACACGGGGGGGCCAGGATACGCAGTATTTT.

This chain joins TRBV11-2 and TRBJ2-6, with TRBD1 identical over 10 bases. V trimming: 6 bases; J trimming: 4 bases; junction bases outside the gene matches: 12. The CDR3 runs 18 residues. Germline V lookup: CDR1 SGHAT, CDR2 FQNNGV. In DNA form, the CDR3 reads TGTGCCAGCAGTCATCCGGGACAGGGGTTAATAGGGGCCAACGTCCTGACTTTC. Translation gives CASSHPGQGLIGANVLTF. The full variable domain, rest sourced from reference TRBV11-2 and TRBJ2-6, is EAGVAQSPRYKIIEKRQSVAFWCNPISGHATLYWYQQILGQGPKLLIQFQNNGVVDDSQLPKDRFSAERLKGVDSTLKIQPAKLEDSAVYLCASSHPGQGLIGANVLTFGAGSRLTVL.

This clonotype was observed a few times. The rearrangement joins TRBV5-1 to TRBJ2-1; 10 nucleotides match TRBD2. CDR1 is SGHRS and CDR2 is YFSETQ in the germline V gene. V trimming: 3 bases; J trimming: 8 bases; junction bases outside the gene matches: 8. CDR3 length: 15 residues. The CDR3 loop reads CASSSWSGGADEQFF. The CDR3 DNA is TGCGCCAGCAGCTCGTGGAGCGGGGGGGCAGATGAGCAGTTCTTC.

A few counts support this clonotype. The chain recombines TRBV5-1 with TRBJ1-4; TRBD1 aligns across 10 bases. V lost 5 bases and J lost 0; bases outside the gene matches: 4. The CDR3 consists of 16 residues. Germline V gene lookup returns CDR1 SGHRS and CDR2 YFSETQ. The CDR3 spells CASSRDRGATNEKLFF. Written as DNA, the CDR3 is TGCGCCAGCAGTAGGGACAGGGGAGCAACTAATGAAAAACTGTTTTTT.

The chain employs TRBV25-1 and TRBJ1-1; 7 nucleotides match TRBD1. V was clipped by 4 bases and J by 8 bases; unmatched bases: 7. The CDR3 is 13 residues long. Looked up from germline, CDR1 is MGHDK and CDR2 is SYGVNS. The CDR3 region is CASSATGATEAFF. CDR3 sequence (DNA): TGTGCCAGCAGTGCTACAGGGGCAACGGAAGCTTTCTTT.

The chain combines TRBV4-1 with TRBJ1-1, with D unresolved. With 3 bases removed from V and 10 bases from J, the gap between germline ends came to 30 bases. This CDR3 is built from 18 residues. The germline V gene has CDR1 MGHRA and CDR2 YSYEKL. The CDR3 is CASSQSERKGKGLAGAFF. CDR3 DNA sequence: TGCGCCAGCAGCCAGTCCGAACGTAAGGGCAAGGGCCTCGCTGGAGCTTTCTTT.

This clonotype showed up just a few times. The gene calls are TRBV6-5 and TRBJ1-1; TRBD1 is a possible D gene (6 bases). CDR3 length equals 16 residues. Germline V CDR1 and CDR2: MNHEY, SVGAGI. The germline V and J ends were trimmed by 0 bases and 4 bases, with 15 bases remaining between them. The CDR3 nucleotides are TGTGCCAGCAGTTACTCCAGAGTTGGCAGGGGCACTGAAGCTTTCTTT. It codes for CASSYSRVGRGTEAFF.

The J gene is TRBJ2-5, the V gene TRBV7-2; maybe TRBD1 (5 bases). The V gene's germline CDR1 is SGHTA and CDR2 FQGNSA. The CDR3 is 13 amino acids. The V end was cut by 5 bases, the J end by 4 bases, with 11 bases between. CDR3 coding DNA: TGTGCCAGCAGCCGGCAGGGTGTAGAGACCCAGTACTTC. Translated: CASSRQGVETQYF.

The genes are TRBV28 and TRBJ1-2; the D gene is possibly TRBD1 (5 bases). This CDR3 region has 13 residues. The V gene lost 8 bases and the J gene lost 8 bases, with 18 bases spanning the gap. Germline values: CDR1 MDHEN, CDR2 SYDVKM. The CDR3 nucleotides are TGTGCCAGCGCAAGGCCGGGACTCCAGGGCTACACCTTC. As protein: CASARPGLQGYTF.

This chain links TRBV7-3 with TRBJ2-1; no firm D call. Between the trimmed V and J ends, which lost 6 bases and 3 bases, there was a span of 18 bases. The CDR3 sequence is 16 residues long. The germline V gene has CDR1 SGHTA and CDR2 FQGTGA. The CDR3 DNA is TGTGCCAGCAGATCGCAGTTGGAAACATACTACAATGAGCAGTTCTTC. Translation: CASRSQLETYYNEQFF.

This chain connects TRBV7-2 to TRBJ1-1; D is possibly TRBD1 (5 bases). The V end lost 6 bases, the J end lost 4 bases, and 12 bases lay between the germline ends. CDR3 length: 13 amino acids. The germline V gene encodes CDR1 SGHTA and CDR2 FQGNSA. Written as DNA, the CDR3 is TGTGCCAGCAGTTCAGGGCACCGCACTGAAGCTTTCTTT. It translates to CASSSGHRTEAFF. Full variable domain (remainder filled in from reference TRBV7-2 and TRBJ1-1): GAGVSQSPSNKVTEKGKDVELRCDPISGHTALYWYRQSLGQGLEFLIYFQGNSAPDKSGLPSDRFSAERTGGSVSTLTIQRTQQEDSAVYLCASSSGHRTEAFFGQGTRLTVV.

This sequence joins TRBV18 and TRBJ1-1; tentative D call: TRBD1 (5 bases). The CDR3 has 14 residues. Germline-derived CDR1 and CDR2 are KGHSH and LQKENI. Trimming shortened V by 3 bases and J by 5 bases, and 13 bases separated the two germline ends. In nucleotides, the CDR3 is TGTGCCAGCTCACCTCTCGGGGAGGGGACTGAAGCTTTCTTT. Amino acid sequence: CASSPLGEGTEAFF. The variable domain in full, with the rest retrieved from reference TRBV18 and TRBJ1-1, is NAGVMQNPRHLVRRRGQEARLRCSPMKGHSHVYWYRQLPEEGLKFMVYLQKENIIDESGMPKERFSAEFPKEGPSILRIQQVVRGDSAAYFCASSPLGEGTEAFFGQGTRLTVV.

The chain employs TRBV11-2 and TRBJ1-4, with D tentatively TRBD1 (6 bases). The germline gives CDR1 SGHAT, CDR2 FQNNGV. The CDR3 extends over 14 amino acids. V dropped 6 bases and J dropped 7 bases, with 15 bases sitting between them. The CDR3 sequence is CASSARGSREKLFF. The CDR3 nucleotides read TGTGCCAGCAGTGCCAGGGGATCTCGTGAAAAACTGTTTTTT.

The V call is TRBV7-2, the J call TRBJ1-2, with D possibly matching TRBD1 (5 bases). The V end lost 4 bases, the J end lost 2 bases, and 17 bases lay between the germline ends. Germline V gene data show CDR1 as SGHTA and CDR2 as FQGNSA. The CDR3 covers 16 residues. The CDR3 DNA reads as TGTGCCAGCAGCTCCCGGCCCGCAGGGAACAACTATGGCTACACCTTC. Translating it yields CASSSRPAGNNYGYTF.

The chain is built from TRBV5-1 and TRBJ2-7; 9 bases map to TRBD2. This CDR3 has 15 amino acids. CDR1 SGHRS and CDR2 YFSETQ come from the germline V gene. Germline trimming cut 0 bases from V and 3 bases from J; bases unmatched to any gene: 4. The CDR3 spells CASSLGLAGSYEQYF. The CDR3 DNA is TGCGCCAGCAGCTTGGGGCTAGCGGGGAGCTACGAGCAGTACTTC.